This TCR beta chain was found in a study of T cell responses to AZD1222 COVID-19 vaccine. Study outcomes and limitations: Across the whole spike, CD4 TCRs peaked at regions 160-218 and 743-854. Donors skewed white British and female; clonal diversity was possibly underestimated. The breadth and depth of Spike-specific TCRs increased once two AZD1222 doses had been given.

The repertoire was sequenced with immunoSEQ multiplex PCR; TCRdb's copy has only in-frame clones and lacks some. Of about 150,000 clones in the sample, about 86% are singletons; the top ten hold approximately 5.4%. Germline V gene sequence: CDR1 SNHLY, CDR2 FYNNEI. CDR3 size: 13 residues. Trimming removed 7 bases from V and 7 bases from J; junction bases left unmatched: 3. In regard to this clone: Antigen specificity is unknown.

The sequence derives from an adult who received the AZD1222 COVID-19 vaccine. Specimen: peripheral blood, collected 28 days after the second AZD1222 dose. The J gene is TRBJ1-6, the V gene TRBV2; TRBD1 matches at 8 bases. The CDR3 DNA follows: TGTGCCAGCAACCGACAGGGGAATTCACCCCTCCACTTT. This translates into CASNRQGNSPLHF.